This is a list of T cell receptor beta chains from one sample in a study of shared clonotypes between healthy human individuals. Assay: immunoSEQ multiplex PCR; the TCRdb copy retains only in-frame clones and omits some. The data show about 1 million clones, with about 77% seen just once and about 1.5% held by the top ten. Sequencing input: memory CD4+ T cells sorted from blood. The receptor set was obtained from a man between 18 and 29 years old in good health. CDR3s include the opening cysteine and the closing phenylalanine or tryptophan. D genes are given only for firm matches. Size tells how often a clone was seen (once, few, many) or the class of an expanded clone, and some rows leave it out.

D gene: TRBD2
V gene: TRBV6-6
J gene: TRBJ2-2
clone size: -
CDR3 protein: CASSLSGGPTGELFF
CDR3 DNA: TGTGCCAGCAGCCTTAGCGGGGGGCCAACCGGGGAGCTGTTTTTT

D gene: -
V gene: TRBV7-9
J gene: TRBJ2-1
clone size: -
CDR3 protein: CATHRGIGDEQFF
CDR3 DNA: TGTGCCACCCATCGAGGGATTGGCGATGAGCAGTTCTTC

D gene: -
V gene: TRBV5-6
J gene: TRBJ2-7
clone size: many
CDR3 protein: CASSFAGASYEQYF
CDR3 DNA: TGTGCCAGCAGCTTCGCCGGGGCTTCCTACGAGCAGTACTTC

D gene: TRBD2
V gene: TRBV4-1
J gene: TRBJ2-6
clone size: -
CDR3 protein: CASSQVSLAGGSGANVLTF
CDR3 DNA: TGCGCCAGCAGCCAAGTGAGTCTAGCGGGGGGCAGTGGGGCCAACGTCCTGACTTTC

D gene: TRBD1
V gene: TRBV7-6
J gene: TRBJ2-7
clone size: -
CDR3 protein: CASSYAGTGVGEQYF
CDR3 DNA: TGTGCCAGCAGCTACGCAGGGACAGGGGTGGGCGAGCAGTACTTC

D gene: TRBD1
V gene: TRBV5-1
J gene: TRBJ1-1
clone size: -
CDR3 protein: CASSIMDRDTTEAFF
CDR3 DNA: TGCGCCAGCAGCATAATGGACAGGGATACGACTGAAGCTTTCTTT

D gene: -
V gene: TRBV7-3
J gene: TRBJ1-2
clone size: few
CDR3 protein: CASSPHRDHNYGYTF
CDR3 DNA: TGTGCCAGCAGCCCTCATAGGGACCATAACTATGGCTACACCTTC

D gene: TRBD1
V gene: TRBV5-6
J gene: TRBJ1-5
clone size: -
CDR3 protein: CASQLLAGGNGNQPQHF
CDR3 DNA: TGTGCCAGCCAGCTCCTGGCAGGGGGTAACGGTAATCAGCCCCAGCATTTT

D gene: -
V gene: TRBV19
J gene: TRBJ2-7
clone size: -
CDR3 protein: CASSIDRSLEWDEQYF
CDR3 DNA: TGTGCCAGTAGTATAGATCGCTCACTGGAGTGGGACGAGCAGTACTTC

D gene: TRBD1
V gene: TRBV30
J gene: TRBJ1-6
clone size: -
CDR3 protein: CAWNLGTAKFNSPLHF
CDR3 DNA: TGTGCCTGGAATCTCGGGACAGCAAAATTCAATTCACCCCTCCACTTT

D gene: TRBD2
V gene: TRBV2
J gene: TRBJ2-7
clone size: -
CDR3 protein: CASRRTSVAYEQYF
CDR3 DNA: TGTGCCAGCAGAAGGACTAGCGTGGCCTACGAGCAGTACTTC

D gene: TRBD1
V gene: TRBV7-9
J gene: TRBJ1-2
clone size: few
CDR3 protein: CASSLGSGQPNGYTF
CDR3 DNA: TGTGCCAGCAGCTTAGGCTCGGGACAGCCAAATGGCTACACCTTC

D gene: -
V gene: TRBV19
J gene: TRBJ2-7
clone size: -
CDR3 protein: CASSIVPYEQYF
CDR3 DNA: TGTGCCAGTAGTATAGTGCCCTACGAGCAGTACTTC

D gene: -
V gene: TRBV10-1
J gene: TRBJ2-7
clone size: -
CDR3 protein: CASSEGGSYEQYF
CDR3 DNA: TGCGCCAGCAGTGAGGGAGGGTCCTACGAGCAGTACTTC

D gene: TRBD1
V gene: TRBV5-4
J gene: TRBJ2-3
clone size: -
CDR3 protein: CASRLSGTGGGNTQYF
CDR3 DNA: TGTGCCAGCAGATTATCCGGGACAGGGGGCGGGAATACGCAGTATTTT

D gene: TRBD1
V gene: TRBV5-6
J gene: TRBJ2-2
clone size: few
CDR3 protein: CASSGGTGGRRTGELFF
CDR3 DNA: TGTGCCAGCAGCGGGGGCACAGGGGGCAGAAGGACCGGGGAGCTGTTTTTT

D gene: TRBD1
V gene: TRBV7-8
J gene: TRBJ1-1
clone size: -
CDR3 protein: CASSAPKNRGVNTEAFF
CDR3 DNA: TGTGCCAGCAGCGCCCCTAAGAACAGGGGGGTGAACACTGAAGCTTTCTTT

D gene: TRBD1
V gene: TRBV4-1
J gene: TRBJ1-5
clone size: -
CDR3 protein: CASSQDTGGNNQPQHF
CDR3 DNA: TGCGCCAGCAGCCAAGACACAGGGGGCAACAATCAGCCCCAGCATTTT

D gene: -
V gene: TRBV2
J gene: TRBJ1-6
clone size: few
CDR3 protein: CASSAQGYSPLHF
CDR3 DNA: TGTGCCAGCAGTGCTCAGGGGTATTCACCCCTCCACTTT

D gene: TRBD1
V gene: TRBV30
J gene: TRBJ1-3
clone size: -
CDR3 protein: CAWSAGQAGGGNTIYF
CDR3 DNA: TGTGCCTGGAGTGCTGGACAGGCTGGGGGAGGAAACACCATATATTTT

D gene: -
V gene: TRBV21-1
J gene: TRBJ2-3
clone size: -
CDR3 protein: CASGWTFTDTQYF
CDR3 DNA: TGTGCCAGCGGATGGACCTTCACAGATACGCAGTATTTT

D gene: -
V gene: TRBV4-3
J gene: TRBJ2-7
clone size: -
CDR3 protein: CASSQEGASTRYEQYF
CDR3 DNA: TGCGCCAGCAGCCAAGAAGGGGCTTCAACCCGCTACGAGCAGTACTTC

D gene: -
V gene: TRBV7-3
J gene: TRBJ1-2
clone size: many
CDR3 protein: CASRQGQHSNYGYTF
CDR3 DNA: TGTGCCAGCAGACAAGGACAGCATTCTAACTATGGCTACACCTTC

D gene: -
V gene: TRBV7-9
J gene: TRBJ1-1
clone size: -
CDR3 protein: CASSLSGATGRTEAFF
CDR3 DNA: TGTGCCAGCAGCTTATCAGGTGCCACAGGTCGCACTGAAGCTTTCTTT

D gene: -
V gene: TRBV7-2
J gene: TRBJ1-1
clone size: -
CDR3 protein: CASSLVTGRTEAFF
CDR3 DNA: TGTGCCAGCAGCTTAGTAACGGGGAGAACTGAAGCTTTCTTT

D gene: -
V gene: TRBV25-1
J gene: TRBJ1-1
clone size: few
CDR3 protein: CASTLDSNTEAFF
CDR3 DNA: TGTGCCAGCACCTTAGACAGTAACACTGAAGCTTTCTTT

D gene: TRBD1
V gene: TRBV5-1
J gene: TRBJ2-5
clone size: -
CDR3 protein: CASSFTGQQKETQYF
CDR3 DNA: TGCGCCAGCAGCTTCACGGGACAGCAAAAAGAGACCCAGTACTTC

D gene: -
V gene: TRBV28
J gene: TRBJ2-3
clone size: -
CDR3 protein: CASTDTSSTDTQYF
CDR3 DNA: TGTGCCAGCACTGACACGTCTAGCACAGATACGCAGTATTTT

D gene: TRBD2
V gene: TRBV9
J gene: TRBJ2-1
clone size: -
CDR3 protein: CASSPFPSGYNEQFF
CDR3 DNA: TGTGCCAGCAGCCCTTTCCCTAGCGGATACAATGAGCAGTTCTTC

D gene: TRBD1
V gene: TRBV29-1
J gene: TRBJ1-2
clone size: -
CDR3 protein: CSARQGVNYGYTF
CDR3 DNA: TGCAGCGCTAGACAGGGGGTGAACTATGGCTACACCTTC

D gene: TRBD2
V gene: TRBV30
J gene: TRBJ2-3
clone size: few
CDR3 protein: CAWSPGGPGTDTQYF
CDR3 DNA: TGTGCCTGGAGTCCGGGAGGGCCCGGCACAGATACGCAGTATTTT

D gene: -
V gene: TRBV5-1
J gene: TRBJ1-2
clone size: -
CDR3 protein: CASSHKGGRAYGYTF
CDR3 DNA: TGCGCCAGCAGCCACAAGGGAGGGCGGGCCTATGGCTACACCTTC

D gene: TRBD2
V gene: TRBV19
J gene: TRBJ2-1
clone size: -
CDR3 protein: CASSIGGLGRNEQFF
CDR3 DNA: TGTGCCAGTAGTATAGGAGGACTAGGGCGCAATGAGCAGTTCTTC

D gene: -
V gene: TRBV19
J gene: TRBJ1-2
clone size: -
CDR3 protein: CASSISKYGYTF
CDR3 DNA: TGTGCCAGTAGTATTTCGAAATATGGCTACACCTTC

D gene: TRBD2
V gene: TRBV11-3
J gene: TRBJ2-2
clone size: -
CDR3 protein: CASSFSGWGGTGELFF
CDR3 DNA: TGTGCCAGCAGCTTTAGCGGGTGGGGAGGCACCGGGGAGCTGTTTTTT

D gene: -
V gene: TRBV4-3
J gene: TRBJ1-4
clone size: many
CDR3 protein: CASSPRVRGELFF
CDR3 DNA: TGCGCCAGCAGCCCAAGGGTCCGGGGGGAACTGTTTTTT

D gene: -
V gene: TRBV7-2
J gene: TRBJ2-5
clone size: -
CDR3 protein: CASSLDGRHSETQYF
CDR3 DNA: TGTGCCAGCAGCTTAGACGGCAGGCATAGCGAGACCCAGTACTTC